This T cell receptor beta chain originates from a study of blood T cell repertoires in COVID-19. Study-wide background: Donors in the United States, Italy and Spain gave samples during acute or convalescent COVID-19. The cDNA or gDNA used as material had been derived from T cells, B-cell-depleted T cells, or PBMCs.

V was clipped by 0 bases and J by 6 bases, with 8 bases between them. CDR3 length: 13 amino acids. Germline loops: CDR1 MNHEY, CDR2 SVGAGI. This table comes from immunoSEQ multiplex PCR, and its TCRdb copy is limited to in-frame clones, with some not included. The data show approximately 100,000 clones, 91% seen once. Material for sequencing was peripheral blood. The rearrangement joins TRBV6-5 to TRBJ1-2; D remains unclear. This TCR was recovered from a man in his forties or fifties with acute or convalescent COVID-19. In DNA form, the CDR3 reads TGTGCCAGCAGTTACTCGTTCGCGGATGGCTACACCTTC. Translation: CASSYSFADGYTF.